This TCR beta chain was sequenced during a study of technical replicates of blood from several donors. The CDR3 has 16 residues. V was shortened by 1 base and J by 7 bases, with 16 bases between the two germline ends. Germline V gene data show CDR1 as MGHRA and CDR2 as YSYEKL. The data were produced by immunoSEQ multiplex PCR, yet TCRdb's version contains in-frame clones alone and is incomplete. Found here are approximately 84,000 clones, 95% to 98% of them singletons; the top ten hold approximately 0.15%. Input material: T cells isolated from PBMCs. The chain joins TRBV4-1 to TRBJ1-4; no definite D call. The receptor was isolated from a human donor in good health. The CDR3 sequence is CASSQGRPGSGEKLFF. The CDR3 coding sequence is TGCGCCAGCAGCCAAGGTAGACCGGGGAGTGGTGAAAAACTGTTTTTT.